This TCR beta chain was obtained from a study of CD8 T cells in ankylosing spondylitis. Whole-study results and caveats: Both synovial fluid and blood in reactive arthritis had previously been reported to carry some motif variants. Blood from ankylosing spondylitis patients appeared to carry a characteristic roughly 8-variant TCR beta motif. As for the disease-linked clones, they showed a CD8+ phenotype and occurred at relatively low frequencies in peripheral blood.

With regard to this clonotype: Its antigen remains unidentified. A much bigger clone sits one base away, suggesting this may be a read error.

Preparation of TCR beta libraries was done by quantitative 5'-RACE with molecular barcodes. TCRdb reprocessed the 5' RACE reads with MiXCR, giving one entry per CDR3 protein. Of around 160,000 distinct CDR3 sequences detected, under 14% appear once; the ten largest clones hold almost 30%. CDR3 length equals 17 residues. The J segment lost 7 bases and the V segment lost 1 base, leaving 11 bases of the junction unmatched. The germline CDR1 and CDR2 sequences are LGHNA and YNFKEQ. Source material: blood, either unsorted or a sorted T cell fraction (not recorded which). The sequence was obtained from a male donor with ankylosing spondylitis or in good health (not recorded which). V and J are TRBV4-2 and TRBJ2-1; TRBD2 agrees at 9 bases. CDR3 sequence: CASSQVGVAGVRNEQFF. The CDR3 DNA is TGTGCCAGCAGCCAAGTAGGGGTAGCGGGGGTGCGGAATGAGCAGTTCTTC.